The 23 T cell receptor beta chains reported below all come from one sample, sequenced in a study of shared clonotypes between healthy human individuals. Profiled with immunoSEQ multiplex PCR; TCRdb holds only in-frame clones, not every one. The sample includes a few million clones, approximately 95% of them seen just once. Sequences were obtained from naive CD4+ T cells from PBMCs. Documented subset: CD45RA+ positively selected. The receptors stem from a man aged 18 to 30 in good health. Some clones in this sample may be carry-over from other donors' samples.

The DNA for the CDR3 is TGTGCCAGCAGTCACCCGACTAGCGGCACAGATACGCAGTATTTT. This gives the protein CASSHPTSGTDTQYF. The J gene is TRBJ2-3, the V gene TRBV6-5; the match to TRBD2 covers 8 bases. The CDR3 spans 15 residues. Germline V gene lookup returns CDR1 MNHEY and CDR2 SVGAGI. V gave up 5 bases and J gave up 1 base; unmatched junction bases: 5.

The chain is built from TRBV6-1 and TRBJ2-7; D gene unclear. CDR3 size: 15 residues. V was trimmed by 1 base and J by 4 bases, leaving 14 bases between them. The V gene's germline CDR1 is MNHNS and CDR2 SASEGT. For the CDR3, the DNA is TGTGCCAGCAGTGAAGTCGTGACCCTAGGGTACGAGCAGTACTTC. Amino acids: CASSEVVTLGYEQYF.

The chain carries TRBV4-3 and TRBJ1-1; D possibly corresponds to TRBD1 (5 bases). This CDR3 is built from 14 residues. V was trimmed by 2 bases and J by 3 bases, leaving 10 bases between them. In germline, CDR1 is LGHNA, CDR2 YSLEER. CDR3 region: CASSQQGVYTEAFF. Here the CDR3 DNA reads TGCGCCAGCAGCCAACAGGGCGTCTACACTGAAGCTTTCTTT.

This clone was counted between two and nine times. As DNA, the CDR3 is TGTGCCAGCAGCTGGGGCCACAGCGGCGAGCAGTACTTC. This translates into CASSWGHSGEQYF. The chain employs TRBV5-4 and TRBJ2-7; perhaps D is TRBD1 or TRBD2 (5 bases each). There are 13 residues in the CDR3. Trimming took 3 bases from V and 6 from J, leaving 13 bases between them. CDR1 is SGHNT and CDR2 is YYREEE in the germline V gene (reference sequence).

The rearrangement uses TRBV10-1 and TRBJ2-7; 11 bases map to TRBD1. Germline CDR1 and CDR2: WNHNN and SYGVQD (reference sequence). V dropped 7 bases and J dropped 3; count of bases not matched to a gene: 8. This CDR3 region has 15 residues. The CDR3, as DNA: TGCGCCAGCACCTCCTCGGGACAGGGGGACTACGAGCAGTACTTC. Amino acid sequence: CASTSSGQGDYEQYF.

The chain is built from TRBV5-4 and TRBJ2-7, with D unclear. CDR3 size: 13 residues. The germline V gene has CDR1 SGHNT and CDR2 YYREEE (reference sequence). Trimming pared 0 bases from V and 5 bases from J, leaving 9 bases between. DNA for the CDR3: TGTGCCAGCAGCTTGGGGAGACACAACGAGCAGTACTTC. Residues: CASSLGRHNEQYF. The entire variable domain, with the rest obtained from reference TRBV5-4 and TRBJ2-7, is as follows: ETGVTQSPTHLIKTRGQQVTLRCSSQSGHNTVSWYQQALGQGPQFIFQYYREEENGRGNFPPRFSGLQFPNYSSELNVNALELDDSALYLCASSLGRHNEQYFGPGTRLTVT.

As for this clone: A junction end diverges from the germline sequence, so it may reflect a read error. The sample has other DNA sequences that encode this CDR3 too. The gene calls are TRBV27 and TRBJ1-4; D may be TRBD1 (5 bases). The CDR3 is 14 residues long. Germline V gene lookup returns CDR1 MNHEY and CDR2 SMNVEV (reference sequence). CDR3 in amino acids: CASSSPGLHEKLFF. Written as DNA, the CDR3 is TGTGCCAGTAGTTCCCCGGGGCTCCATGAAAAACTGTTTTTT.

The chain has TRBV28 and TRBJ2-2; no clear D gene. CDR1 is MDHEN and CDR2 is SYDVKM in the germline V gene. This CDR3 spans 13 amino acids. V gave up 3 bases and J gave up 7 bases, with 9 bases separating them. For the CDR3, the DNA is TGTGCCAGCAGTTTGATAAATGGCGGGGAGCTGTTTTTT. Translating gives CASSLINGGELFF.

The chain combines TRBV9 with TRBJ2-7; 11 bases are a match to TRBD1. The CDR3 extends over 14 amino acids. CDR1 SGDLS and CDR2 YYNGEE come from the germline V gene. The junction had 2 bases not matched to a gene; V was cut back by 3 bases and J by 3 bases. CDR3 protein: CASSEGQGDYEQYF. CDR3 DNA sequence: TGTGCCAGCAGCGAGGGACAGGGGGACTACGAGCAGTACTTC. Based on the CDR3 plus reference TRBV9 and TRBJ2-7, the full variable domain is DSGVTQTPKHLITATGQRVTLRCSPRSGDLSVYWYQQSLDQGLQFLIQYYNGEERAKGNILERFSAQQFPDLHSELNLSSLELGDSALYFCASSEGQGDYEQYFGPGTRLTVT.

This clone appeared once. The chain is built from TRBV5-1 and TRBJ2-5, with D perhaps matching TRBD1 or TRBD2 (5 bases each). Germline V gene lookup returns CDR1 SGHRS and CDR2 YFSETQ. V was pared by 4 bases and J by 2 bases, with 15 bases between. This CDR3 region has 15 residues. CDR3 DNA sequence: TGCGCCAGCAGCCAAGGGACGGCCCATCAAGAGACCCAGTACTTC. This translates into CASSQGTAHQETQYF.

The chain combines TRBV5-1 with TRBJ2-5; 13 positions match TRBD2. The junction had 7 bases not matched to a gene; V was cut back by 5 bases and J by 3 bases. CDR1 and CDR2 from the germline V gene are SGHRS and YFSETQ. CDR3 length equals 16 residues. The DNA of the CDR3 is TGCGCCAGCAGGACATTCGGGACTAGCGGGAAAGAGACCCAGTACTTC. Protein sequence: CASRTFGTSGKETQYF.

This clone has just one count. One end of the junction does not line up with germline, which may come from a read error. The chain employs TRBV28 and TRBJ1-3; the D gene is possibly TRBD1 (6 bases). CDR1 is MDHEN, CDR2 SYDVKM, per germline. This CDR3 contains 13 residues. The CDR3 DNA sequence: TGTGCCAGCAGTCCGCCCCTCCCCGGGACAAGGAATTTT. Protein sequence: CASSPPLPGTRNF.

The V gene is TRBV7-3, the J gene TRBJ2-1; 7 bases line up with TRBD2. Trimming took 4 bases from V and 7 from J; bases not matched to a gene: 4. Germline lookup yields CDR1 SGHTA and CDR2 FQGTGA. The CDR3 runs 13 residues. For the CDR3, the DNA is TGTGCCAGCAGCTGGGGGACTAATAATGAGCAGTTCTTC. It codes for CASSWGTNNEQFF.

J is TRBJ2-3 and V is TRBV6-6, with a possible D match to TRBD1 (6 bases). V was cut by 2 bases and J by 2 bases, with 8 bases left in between. This CDR3 is 14 amino acids long. Germline CDR1 is MNHNY and CDR2 is SVGAGI (reference sequence). CDR3 region: CASSYGGPTDTQYF. For the CDR3, the DNA is TGTGCCAGCAGTTACGGGGGCCCCACAGATACGCAGTATTTT.

The chain carries TRBV5-1 and TRBJ2-2; TRBD1 aligns across 7 bases. Germline V gene lookup returns CDR1 SGHRS and CDR2 YFSETQ. The CDR3 contains 17 residues. J was trimmed by 0 bases and V by 0 bases; bases with no gene match: 5. CDR3 sequence: CASSLAQGTANTGELFF. The CDR3 region has the DNA TGCGCCAGCAGCTTGGCCCAGGGGACAGCGAACACCGGGGAGCTGTTTTTT.

Turning to this clone: Additional DNA sequences in this sample encode the identical CDR3. This chain uses TRBV9 with TRBJ2-3; D unresolved. V lost 0 bases, J lost 0 bases, and 5 bases lay in between. Germline V gene sequence: CDR1 SGDLS, CDR2 YYNGEE. This CDR3 is built from 14 residues. CDR3 loop: CASSVGGSTDTQYF. The CDR3 DNA reads TGTGCCAGCAGCGTAGGCGGTAGCACAGATACGCAGTATTTT.

This sequence joins TRBV7-8 and TRBJ2-7, with 15 bases fitting TRBD2. Germline V gene sequence: CDR1 SGHVS, CDR2 FQNEAQ. The CDR3 runs 16 residues. Trimming at V came to 5 bases and at J to 7 bases, leaving 9 bases not matched to a gene. CDR3 nucleotide sequence: TGTGCCAGCAGCCCAGGACTAGCGGGAGGGCCGGGGGAGCAGTACTTC. Residues: CASSPGLAGGPGEQYF. Combining the CDR3 with reference TRBV7-8 and TRBJ2-7 gives the whole variable domain GAGVSQSPRYKVAKRGQDVALRCDPISGHVSLFWYQQALGQGPEFLTYFQNEAQLDKSGLPSDRFFAERPEGSVSTLKIQRTQQEDSAVYLCASSPGLAGGPGEQYFGPGTRLTVT.

This rearrangement joins TRBV28 to TRBJ1-1; no clear D gene. The CDR3 is 11 residues long. Germline assignment: CDR1 MDHEN and CDR2 SYDVKM. The ends were cut back, 4 bases at V and 7 bases at J, with 7 bases in the middle. CDR3 sequence: CASSWVGEAFF. The CDR3 coding sequence is TGTGCCAGCAGTTGGGTTGGTGAAGCTTTCTTT.

The chain links TRBV30 to TRBJ2-1; 9 nucleotides agree with TRBD2. The trim removed 3 bases at V and 0 bases at J, leaving 15 bases unmatched. Germline loops: CDR1 GTSNPN, CDR2 SVGIG (reference sequence). This CDR3 has 19 residues. CDR3 sequence: CAWSRFSGRDPSSYNEQFF. The CDR3 DNA is TGTGCCTGGAGCAGATTTAGCGGGAGAGATCCAAGCTCCTACAATGAGCAGTTCTTC.

V is TRBV27 and J is TRBJ1-1; D gene ambiguous. V was clipped by 11 bases and J by 1 base, with 20 bases between them. Germline-derived CDR1 and CDR2 are MNHEY and SMNVEV (reference sequence). The CDR3 loop spans 15 amino acids. The CDR3 DNA reads TGTGCCTCTCACCGCCCGATTTGGACGAACACTGAAGCTTTCTTT. It is translated as CASHRPIWTNTEAFF.

The rearrangement uses TRBV4-1 and TRBJ1-5; TRBD1 might be the D (6 bases). V lost 1 base to trimming and J lost 6 bases, with 13 bases between them. The CDR3 totals 15 residues. The germline V gene encodes CDR1 MGHRA and CDR2 YSYEKL. The CDR3 DNA is TGCGCCAGCAGCCAAGGTTCGGGGGGCGGTCAGCCCCAGCATTTT. As protein: CASSQGSGGGQPQHF.

The rearrangement links TRBV18 to TRBJ2-1, with 10 bases lining up with TRBD2. The CDR3 has 17 amino acids. Germline V gene sequence: CDR1 KGHSH, CDR2 LQKENI. J was trimmed by 4 bases and V by 3 bases; bases with no gene match: 9. CDR3 nucleotide sequence: TGTGCCAGCTCACCCCAGATCGGACTAGCGGTGTACAATGAGCAGTTCTTC. Translated, it gives CASSPQIGLAVYNEQFF. Drawing the rest from reference TRBV18 and TRBJ2-1, the complete variable domain is NAGVMQNPRHLVRRRGQEARLRCSPMKGHSHVYWYRQLPEEGLKFMVYLQKENIIDESGMPKERFSAEFPKEGPSILRIQQVVRGDSAAYFCASSPQIGLAVYNEQFFGPGTRLTVL.

This rearrangement joins TRBV5-4 to TRBJ2-2; maybe TRBD1 (5 bases). CDR1 and CDR2 (germline): SGHNT, YYREEE (reference sequence). Trimming stripped 4 bases from V and 1 base from J, with 20 bases between. There are 18 residues in the CDR3. The DNA of the CDR3 is TGTGCCAGCAGCCCGTTTTCCGCAGGGTACCAGAACACCGGGGAGCTGTTTTTT. This gives the protein CASSPFSAGYQNTGELFF.